This T cell receptor (beta chain) stems from a study of T cell changes during pregnancy in multiple sclerosis. The CDR3 covers 13 residues. Trimming cost V 2 bases and J 7 bases, with 9 bases left between them. CDR1 is MNHEY, CDR2 SVGAGI, per germline. Sequenced by immunoSEQ multiplex PCR; TCRdb stores in-frame clones only, minus some. The sample yields approximately 90,000 clones, around 94% seen once. The source was peripheral blood, collected in the third trimester of pregnancy. This sequence joins TRBV6-5 and TRBJ2-1; possible D gene TRBD2, 6 bases. The TCR originated in a female donor with multiple sclerosis, enrolled in a pregnancy study. The CDR3 reads CASSYLAQNEQFF. The CDR3, as DNA: TGTGCCAGCAGTTACCTAGCGCAGAATGAGCAGTTCTTC.